The 3 T cell receptor beta chains below were found in one sample sequenced in a study of T cell responses to AZD1222 COVID-19 vaccine. Using immunoSEQ multiplex PCR, the repertoire was profiled, and TCRdb retains in-frame clones only, with some absent. This table has more than 150,000 clones, 85% to 90% appearing once. This specimen was peripheral blood, taken on day 0 of AZD1222 vaccination. The receptors stem from an adult in good health.

The gene calls are TRBV24-1 and TRBJ1-1; D is unclear. The germline CDR1 and CDR2 sequences are KGHDR and SFDVKD. Trimming took off 3 bases at V and 3 bases at J, with 13 bases between the two ends. The CDR3 has 15 amino acids. For the CDR3, the DNA is TGTGCCACCAGTGATCAAGCAGAACGGGACACTGAAGCTTTCTTT. This sequence encodes CATSDQAERDTEAFF.

This chain connects TRBV5-1 to TRBJ2-5; 7 bases match TRBD1. Germline V lookup: CDR1 SGHRS, CDR2 YFSETQ. The CDR3 spans 13 residues. J was trimmed by 3 bases and V by 2 bases; bases with no gene match: 1. CDR3 residues: CASSLTGEETQYF. The DNA of the CDR3 is TGCGCCAGCAGCTTAACAGGGGAAGAGACCCAGTACTTC.

The chain has TRBV6-6 and TRBJ2-7, with TRBD2 matching over 10 bases. The CDR3 sequence is 15 residues long. With V trimmed by 5 bases and J by 3 bases, 7 bases remained unmatched. From germline, CDR1 is MNHNY and CDR2 SVGAGI (reference sequence). The CDR3 here is CASSPGTSVFYEQYF. The CDR3 DNA sequence: TGTGCCAGCAGTCCCGGGACTAGCGTCTTCTACGAGCAGTACTTC.